This TCR beta chain derives from a study of blood T cell repertoires in COVID-19. Across the whole study: T cells, B-cell-depleted T cells, or PBMCs supplied cDNA or gDNA.

The authors' processing: Reference gene primer amplification yielded estimated nucleated cell counts. Libraries were prepared by immunoSEQ multiplex PCR; TCRdb keeps only in-frame clonotypes and omits some of them. The DNA was the basis for D and trimming; V, J and clone size are from that table. The sample has about 180,000 clones, roughly nine tenths seen once; the top ten hold 2% to 2.5%. The germline CDR1 and CDR2 sequences are MNHNS and SASEGT. After removal of 3 bases from V and 3 bases from J, the junction contained 7 bases not matched to a gene. This CDR3 contains 16 residues. The chain combines TRBV6-1 with TRBJ2-2, with 7 nucleotides matching TRBD1. The clonotype comes from a woman between 40 and 50 years old with acute COVID-19. The sequencing sample was made of PBMCs or T cells enriched from blood (not recorded which). The CDR3 is CASSDPDRRYTGELFF. The CDR3 DNA follows: TGTGCCAGCAGTGACCCGGACAGGCGCTACACCGGGGAGCTGTTTTTT.